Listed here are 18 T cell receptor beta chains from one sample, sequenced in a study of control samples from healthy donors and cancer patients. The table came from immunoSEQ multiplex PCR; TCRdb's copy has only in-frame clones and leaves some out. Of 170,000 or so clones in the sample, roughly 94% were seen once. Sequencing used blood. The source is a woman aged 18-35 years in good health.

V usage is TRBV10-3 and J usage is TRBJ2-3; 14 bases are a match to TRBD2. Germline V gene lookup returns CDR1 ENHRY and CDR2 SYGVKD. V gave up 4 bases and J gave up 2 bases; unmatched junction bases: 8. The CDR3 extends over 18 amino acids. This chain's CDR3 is CAISASSGLAGATDTQYF. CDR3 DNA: TGTGCCATCAGTGCTTCATCGGGACTAGCGGGAGCCACAGATACGCAGTATTTT.

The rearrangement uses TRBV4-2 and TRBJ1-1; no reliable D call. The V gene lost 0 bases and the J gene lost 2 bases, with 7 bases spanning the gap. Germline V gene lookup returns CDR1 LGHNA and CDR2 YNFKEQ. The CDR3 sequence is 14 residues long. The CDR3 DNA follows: TGTGCCAGCAGCCAAGATTACACAAACACTGAAGCTTTCTTT. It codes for CASSQDYTNTEAFF.

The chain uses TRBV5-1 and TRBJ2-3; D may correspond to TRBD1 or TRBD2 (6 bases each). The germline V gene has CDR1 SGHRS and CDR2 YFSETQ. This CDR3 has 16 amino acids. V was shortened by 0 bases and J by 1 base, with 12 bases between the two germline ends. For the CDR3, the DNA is TGCGCCAGCAGCTTGGAAGGGGGGCGAGGCACAGATACGCAGTATTTT. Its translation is CASSLEGGRGTDTQYF.

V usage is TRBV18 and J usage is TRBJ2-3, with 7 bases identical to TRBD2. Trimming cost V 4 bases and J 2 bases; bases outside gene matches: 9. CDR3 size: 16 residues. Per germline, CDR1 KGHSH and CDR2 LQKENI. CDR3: CASSLSRAGTTDTQYF. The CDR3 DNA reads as TGTGCCAGCTCACTTAGCCGAGCGGGGACCACAGATACGCAGTATTTT.

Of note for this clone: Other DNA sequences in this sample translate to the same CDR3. The CDR3 loop reads CASSLGRNQPQHF. CDR3 nucleotides: TGTGCCAGCAGCTTAGGAAGGAATCAGCCCCAGCATTTT. V gene TRBV7-9 combines with J gene TRBJ1-5, with D uncertain. Trimming stripped 1 base from V and 4 bases from J, with 5 bases between. CDR3 size: 13 residues. CDR1 and CDR2 (germline): SEHNR, FQNEAQ (reference sequence).

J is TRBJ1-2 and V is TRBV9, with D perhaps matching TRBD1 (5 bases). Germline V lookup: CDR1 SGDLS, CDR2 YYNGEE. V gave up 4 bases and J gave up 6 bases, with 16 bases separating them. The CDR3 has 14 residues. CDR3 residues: CASSLQSGMDGYTF. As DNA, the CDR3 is TGTGCCAGCAGCCTACAGTCAGGGATGGATGGCTACACCTTC.

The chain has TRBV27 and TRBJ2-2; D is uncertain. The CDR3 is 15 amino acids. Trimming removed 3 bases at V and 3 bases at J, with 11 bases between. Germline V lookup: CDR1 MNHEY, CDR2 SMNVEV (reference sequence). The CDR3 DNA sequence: TGTGCCAGCAGTTTCGAAGGACCCGACACCGGGGAGCTGTTTTTT. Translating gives CASSFEGPDTGELFF.

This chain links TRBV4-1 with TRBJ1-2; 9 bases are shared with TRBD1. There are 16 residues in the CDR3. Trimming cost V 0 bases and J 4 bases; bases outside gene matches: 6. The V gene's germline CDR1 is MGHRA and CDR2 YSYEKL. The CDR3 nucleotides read TGCGCCAGCAGCCAAGAAGGGACAGGGTATGGCTATGGCTACACCTTC. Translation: CASSQEGTGYGYGYTF.

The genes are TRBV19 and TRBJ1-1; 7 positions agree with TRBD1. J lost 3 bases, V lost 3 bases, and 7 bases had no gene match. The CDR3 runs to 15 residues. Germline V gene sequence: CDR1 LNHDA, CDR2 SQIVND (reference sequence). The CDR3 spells CASSIQGGLDTEAFF. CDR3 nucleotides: TGTGCCAGTAGTATCCAGGGGGGCCTAGACACTGAAGCTTTCTTT.

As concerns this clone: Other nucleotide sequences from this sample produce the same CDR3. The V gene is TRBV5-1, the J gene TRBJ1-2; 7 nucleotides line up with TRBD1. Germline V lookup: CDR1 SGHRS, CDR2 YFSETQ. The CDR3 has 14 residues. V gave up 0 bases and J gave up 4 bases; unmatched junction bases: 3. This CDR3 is CASSLGGGSYGYTF. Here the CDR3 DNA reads TGCGCCAGCAGCTTGGGAGGGGGCAGCTATGGCTACACCTTC.

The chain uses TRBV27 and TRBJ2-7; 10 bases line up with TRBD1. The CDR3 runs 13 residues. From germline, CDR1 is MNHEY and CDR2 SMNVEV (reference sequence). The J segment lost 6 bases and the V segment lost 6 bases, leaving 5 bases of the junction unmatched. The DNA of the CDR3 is TGTGCCAGCAGGGGGACAGGGGAAGGCGAGCAGTACTTC. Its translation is CASRGTGEGEQYF.

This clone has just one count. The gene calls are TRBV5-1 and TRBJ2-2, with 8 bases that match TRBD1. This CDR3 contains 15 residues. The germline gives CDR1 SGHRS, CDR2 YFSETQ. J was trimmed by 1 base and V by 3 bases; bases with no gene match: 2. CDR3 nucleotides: TGCGCCAGCAGCTCCGGGACAGGGAACACCGGGGAGCTGTTTTTT. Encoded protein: CASSSGTGNTGELFF.

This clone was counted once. CDR3 amino acids: CASSFTGSTEAFF. Here the CDR3 DNA reads TGTGCCAGCAGCTTTACCGGGAGCACTGAAGCTTTCTTT. This chain uses TRBV11-2 with TRBJ1-1; no firm D call. The V gene lost 3 bases and the J gene lost 4 bases, with 9 bases spanning the gap. Per germline, CDR1 SGHAT and CDR2 FQNNGV. The CDR3 consists of 13 residues.

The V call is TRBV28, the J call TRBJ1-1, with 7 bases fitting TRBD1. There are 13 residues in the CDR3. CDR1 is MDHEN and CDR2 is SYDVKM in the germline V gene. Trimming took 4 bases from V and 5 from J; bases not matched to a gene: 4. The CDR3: CASSSIQGTEAFF. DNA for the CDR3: TGTGCCAGCAGTTCGATACAGGGGACTGAAGCTTTCTTT.

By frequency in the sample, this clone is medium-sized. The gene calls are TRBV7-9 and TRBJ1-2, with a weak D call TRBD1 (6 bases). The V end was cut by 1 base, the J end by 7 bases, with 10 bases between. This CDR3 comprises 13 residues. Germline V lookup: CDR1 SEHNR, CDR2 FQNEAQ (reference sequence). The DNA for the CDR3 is TGTGCCAGCAGCTTAGGTCAGGGGACTGGCTACACCTTC. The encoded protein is CASSLGQGTGYTF.

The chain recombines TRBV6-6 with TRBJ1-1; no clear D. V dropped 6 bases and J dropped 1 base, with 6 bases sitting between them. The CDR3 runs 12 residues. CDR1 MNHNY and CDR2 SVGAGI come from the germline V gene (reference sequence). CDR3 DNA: TGTGCCAGCAGACCAGAGAACACTGAAGCTTTCTTT. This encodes CASRPENTEAFF.

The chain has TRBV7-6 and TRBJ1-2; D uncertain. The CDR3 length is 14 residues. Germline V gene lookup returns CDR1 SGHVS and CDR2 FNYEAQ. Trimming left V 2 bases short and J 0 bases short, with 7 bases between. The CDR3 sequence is CASSLSRANYGYTF. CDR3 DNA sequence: TGTGCCAGCAGCTTATCGAGGGCTAACTATGGCTACACCTTC.

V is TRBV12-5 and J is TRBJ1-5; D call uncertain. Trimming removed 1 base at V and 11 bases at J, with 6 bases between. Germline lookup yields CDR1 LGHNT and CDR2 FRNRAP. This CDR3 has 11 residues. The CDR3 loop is CASGLDMAQHF. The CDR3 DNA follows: TGTGCTAGTGGTTTGGATATGGCCCAGCATTTT.